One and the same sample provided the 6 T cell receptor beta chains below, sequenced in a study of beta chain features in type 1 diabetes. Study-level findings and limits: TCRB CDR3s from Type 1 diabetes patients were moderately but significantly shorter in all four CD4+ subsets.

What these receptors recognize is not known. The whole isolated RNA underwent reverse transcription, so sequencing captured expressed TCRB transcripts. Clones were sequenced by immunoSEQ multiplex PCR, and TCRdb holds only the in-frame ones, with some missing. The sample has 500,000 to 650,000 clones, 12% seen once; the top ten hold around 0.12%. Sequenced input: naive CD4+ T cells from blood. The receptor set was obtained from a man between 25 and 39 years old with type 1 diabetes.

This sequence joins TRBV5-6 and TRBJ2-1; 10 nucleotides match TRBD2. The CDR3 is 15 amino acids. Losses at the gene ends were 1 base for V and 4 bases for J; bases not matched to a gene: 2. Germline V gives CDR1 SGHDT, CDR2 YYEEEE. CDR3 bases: TGTGCCAGCAGCTTGCCGACTAGCGGGTACAATGAGCAGTTCTTC. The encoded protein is CASSLPTSGYNEQFF. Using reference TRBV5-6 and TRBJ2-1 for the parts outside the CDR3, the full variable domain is DAGVTQSPTHLIKTRGQQVTLRCSPKSGHDTVSWYQQALGQGPQFIFQYYEEEERQRGNFPDRFSGHQFPNYSSELNVNALLLGDSALYLCASSLPTSGYNEQFFGPGTRLTVL.

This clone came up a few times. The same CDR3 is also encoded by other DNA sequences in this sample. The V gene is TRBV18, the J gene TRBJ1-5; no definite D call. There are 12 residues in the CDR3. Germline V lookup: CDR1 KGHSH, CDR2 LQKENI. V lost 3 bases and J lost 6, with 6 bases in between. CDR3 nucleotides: TGTGCCAGCTCACCCGGCGGTCAGCCCCAGCATTTT. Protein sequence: CASSPGGQPQHF.

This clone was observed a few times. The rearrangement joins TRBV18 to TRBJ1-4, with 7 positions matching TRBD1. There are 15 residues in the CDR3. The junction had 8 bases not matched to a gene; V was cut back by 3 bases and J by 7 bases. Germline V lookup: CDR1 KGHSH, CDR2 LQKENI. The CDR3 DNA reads TGTGCCAGCTCACCTTCCGGGACAGCGGCTGAAAAACTGTTTTTT. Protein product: CASSPSGTAAEKLFF.

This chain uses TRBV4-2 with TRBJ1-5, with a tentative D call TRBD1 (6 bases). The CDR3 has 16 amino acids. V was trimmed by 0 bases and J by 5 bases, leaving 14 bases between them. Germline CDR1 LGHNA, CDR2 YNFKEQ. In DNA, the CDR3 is TGTGCCAGCAGCCAAGATGTTCAGGGGTCATATCAGCCCCAGCATTTT. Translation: CASSQDVQGSYQPQHF.

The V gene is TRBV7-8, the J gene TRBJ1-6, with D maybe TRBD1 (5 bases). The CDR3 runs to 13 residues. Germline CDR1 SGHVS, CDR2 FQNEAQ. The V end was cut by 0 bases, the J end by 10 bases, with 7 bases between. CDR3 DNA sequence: TGTGCCAGCAGCTTAGCTGGGGCCTCACCCCTCCACTTT. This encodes CASSLAGASPLHF. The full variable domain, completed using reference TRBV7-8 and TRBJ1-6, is GAGVSQSPRYKVAKRGQDVALRCDPISGHVSLFWYQQALGQGPEFLTYFQNEAQLDKSGLPSDRFFAERPEGSVSTLKIQRTQQEDSAVYLCASSLAGASPLHFGNGTRLTVT.

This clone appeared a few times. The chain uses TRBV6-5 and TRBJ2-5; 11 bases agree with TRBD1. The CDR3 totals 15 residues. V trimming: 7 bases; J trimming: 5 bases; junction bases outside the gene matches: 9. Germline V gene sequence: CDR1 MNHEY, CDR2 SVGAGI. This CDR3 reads CASTRTGGAEETQYF. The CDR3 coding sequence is TGTGCCAGCACACGGACAGGGGGCGCCGAGGAGACCCAGTACTTC.